Shown below are 30 T cell receptor beta chains from a single sample sequenced in a study of tumor and adjacent non-tumor tissue in lung cancer. Three rounds of nested PCR, following a modified ARM-PCR protocol, produced the TCRbeta library. Via MiXCR, TCRdb re-called the multiplex PCR reads, giving one row per CDR3 protein. The sample carries some 93,000 distinct CDR3 sequences, 65% to 75% recorded once. No cell sorting was done before RNA was extracted from the tissue. The sample comprised lung tumor tissue. These receptors all come from a man aged 55 to 70 with non-small cell lung cancer.

The chain couples TRBV10-3 to TRBJ2-5; 7 nucleotides line up with TRBD2. J lost 5 bases, V lost 8 bases, and 11 bases had no gene match. Germline lookup yields CDR1 ENHRY and CDR2 SYGVKD. The CDR3 sequence is 14 residues long. The CDR3 DNA reads as TGTGCCATCCGGCGGGAGAGGCGCGGGGAGACCCAGTACTTC. Residues: CAIRRERRGETQYF.

This clonotype turned up a few times. Since a much larger clone is just one base distant, this may be a read error. This rearrangement joins TRBV10-2 to TRBJ1-2; 12 bases are a match to TRBD1. The CDR3 consists of 15 residues. The germline CDR1 and CDR2 sequences are WSHSY and SAAADI. For the CDR3, the DNA is TGCGCCAGCACCGGGACAGGGGGCATCGGCTATGACTACACCTTC. It encodes CASTGTGGIGYDYTF.

About this clonotype itself: The junction differs from germline at one of its ends, possibly a read error. CDR3 sequence (DNA): TGTGGCAGCAGTGAATTAGGGATAGGGAGGAGGACTGAAGCTTTCTTT. It translates to CGSSELGIGRRTEAFF. The chain is built from TRBV6-1 and TRBJ1-1; D is unclear. The germline V gene encodes CDR1 MNHNS and CDR2 SASEGT. The CDR3 loop spans 16 amino acids.

Note on this clonotype: An end of the junction differs from the germline gene, which may be a read error. J is TRBJ2-2 and V is TRBV6-6; D remains ambiguous. This CDR3 has 18 residues. Germline lookup yields CDR1 MNHNY and CDR2 SVGAGI (reference sequence). The CDR3 loop reads CASSYLEMFHSGTGELFF. For the CDR3, the DNA is TGTGCAAGCAGTTACCTTGAAATGTTCCACTCTGGGACCGGGGAGCTGTTTTTT.

This clonotype was seen ten or more times. The chain joins TRBV12-3 or TRBV12-4 to TRBJ2-5; D is ambiguous. The CDR3 runs to 16 residues. Trimming pared 4 bases from V and 3 bases from J, leaving 18 bases between. The CDR3 DNA reads as TGTGCCAGCAGTTACTCCTACGGCGACCTGAAAGAGACCCAGTACTTC. Translating gives CASSYSYGDLKETQYF.

The genes are TRBV10-3 and TRBJ1-2, with 7 bases aligning to TRBD1. Per germline, CDR1 ENHRY and CDR2 SYGVKD. The CDR3 contains 14 residues. The ends lost 2 bases at V and 4 bases at J; junction bases unmatched: 4. Written as DNA, the CDR3 is TGTGCCATCAGTGAGGCGGGACAGTCCTATGGCTACACCTTC. It codes for CAISEAGQSYGYTF.

Concerning this clonotype: The germline gene is not matched at one end of the junction; a read error may be the cause. The chain carries TRBV29-1 and TRBJ2-2; 9 bases match TRBD2. This CDR3 spans 14 amino acids. Germline CDR1 reads SQVTM; CDR2 reads ANQGSEA. The CDR3 DNA reads as TGCGGCGCCGGGACTAGCCAGAACACAGGGGAGCTGTTTTTT. It codes for CGAGTSQNTGELFF.

Turning to this clonotype: A read error may produce the germline difference seen at one junction end. The V call is TRBV5-6, the J call TRBJ2-1; TRBD1 aligns across 9 bases. This CDR3 has 14 amino acids. Germline V gene lookup returns CDR1 SGHDT and CDR2 YYEEEE. DNA for the CDR3: TGTGCGAGCAACTTGGAACAGGGGGCTTTAGAGCAGTTCTTC. It specifies CASNLEQGALEQFF.

As for this clonotype: The junction does not match germline at one end; this may be a read error. V is TRBV6-5 and J is TRBJ1-1; D is possibly TRBD1 (6 bases). Per germline, CDR1 MNHEY and CDR2 SVGAGI. The length of the CDR3 is 17 residues. CDR3 sequence: CASSRTIGGALGTESFF. The DNA of the CDR3 is TGTGCCAGCAGTCGAACGATTGGGGGGGCTTTGGGCACTGAATCTTTCTTT.

The chain recombines TRBV6-5 with TRBJ1-1; D is uncertain. Germline CDR1 is MNHEY and CDR2 is SVGAGI. This CDR3 comprises 14 residues. DNA of the CDR3: TGTGTCACCACCCCCCTTGGTACACGGTTTGAAGCTTTCTTT. Translating gives CVTTPLGTRFEAFF.

CDR3 region: CASSAIAAGGGYTF. The CDR3 DNA reads as TGTGCCAGCAGCGCAATAGCGGCAGGCGGTGGCTACACCTTC. The chain links TRBV9 to TRBJ1-2, with unresolved D. CDR1 is SGDLS, CDR2 YYNGEE, per germline. With 3 bases removed from V and 7 bases from J, the gap between germline ends came to 16 bases. CDR3 length: 14 amino acids.

This clonotype was recorded at least ten times. The chain is built from TRBV5-6 and TRBJ1-1; D not resolved. The CDR3 runs to 13 residues. V was cut by 0 bases and J by 1 base, with 4 bases left in between. Germline V gene sequence: CDR1 SGHDT, CDR2 YYEEEE. The CDR3 reads CASSLDWNTEAFF. In DNA form, the CDR3 reads TGTGCCAGCAGCTTGGATTGGAACACTGAAGCTTTCTTT.

Of note for this clonotype: An end of the junction differs from the germline gene, which may be a read error. The CDR3 region is CTSSPNSYNEQFF. In nucleotides, the CDR3 is TGTACCAGCAGCCCGAATTCCTACAATGAGCAGTTCTTC. V gene TRBV7-8 combines with J gene TRBJ2-1; no clear D. CDR3 length: 13 residues. Germline V CDR1 and CDR2: SGHVS, FQNEAQ.

The chain uses TRBV10-3 and TRBJ2-1; a possible D gene is TRBD2 (5 bases). The germline V and J ends were trimmed by 10 bases and 0 bases, with 16 bases remaining between them. The CDR3 extends over 15 amino acids. Germline V lookup: CDR1 ENHRY, CDR2 SYGVKD. The CDR3 bases are TGTGCCAGCGGGCCACGGTCTAGCTCCTACAATGAGCAGTTCTTC. Residues: CASGPRSSSYNEQFF.

This clonotype has at least ten counts. The V gene is TRBV5-1, the J gene TRBJ2-7, with 11 bases aligning to TRBD2. The length of the CDR3 is 15 residues. Germline V gene data show CDR1 as SGHRS and CDR2 as YFSETQ. J was trimmed by 3 bases and V by 2 bases; bases with no gene match: 4. CDR3 in amino acids: CASSLAGTSGYEQYF. The CDR3, as DNA: TGCGCCAGCAGCTTAGCCGGGACTAGCGGCTACGAGCAGTACTTC.

A word on this clonotype: This likely comes from a read error, as the CDR3 has no conserved phenylalanine or tryptophan at its end. CDR3 DNA: TGTGCCAGCGAATCAATAGCCGACTGGGGGAGCACTGAAGCTTTCTCT. Amino acids: CASESIADWGSTEAFS. The rearrangement joins TRBV14 to TRBJ1-1; perhaps TRBD1 as D (5 bases). The CDR3 sequence is 16 residues long. Germline V gene sequence: CDR1 SGHDN, CDR2 FVKESK. With 8 bases removed from V and 4 bases from J, the gap between germline ends came to 23 bases.

As concerns this clonotype: As the CDR3 is not closed by the conserved phenylalanine or tryptophan, this likely results from a read error. The chain is built from TRBV29-1 and TRBJ2-1; 8 bases match TRBD2. CDR1 and CDR2 from the germline V gene are SQVTM and ANQGSEA. This CDR3 is built from 14 residues. The junction had 3 bases not matched to a gene; V was cut back by 5 bases and J by 0 bases. The CDR3 region has the DNA TGCAGCGTTCGGGGACTAGTCTCCTACAATGAGCAGTTCCTC. Amino acid sequence: CSVRGLVSYNEQFL.

A word on this clonotype: Its ends do not fully match the called genes, so a read error is possible. The chain carries TRBV29-1 and TRBJ2-1; possibly TRBD1 for D (6 bases). CDR1 is SQVTM and CDR2 is ANQGSEA in the germline V gene. CDR3 length: 14 amino acids. This chain's CDR3 is CGVPQGIAYNEQFF. The CDR3 DNA follows: TGCGGCGTTCCCCAGGGGATAGCTTACAATGAGCAGTTCTTC.

DNA of the CDR3: TGTGCCAGTACTCAGTACACTGAAGCTTTCTTT. This sequence encodes CASTQYTEAFF. The genes are TRBV19 and TRBJ1-1; D is unresolved. The CDR3 contains 11 residues. Trimming shortened V by 7 bases and J by 3 bases, and 6 bases separated the two germline ends. Per the germline V gene, CDR1 is LNHDA and CDR2 is SQIVND (reference sequence).

The chain employs TRBV20-1 and TRBJ2-4; 7 bases line up with TRBD1. The V segment lost 3 bases and the J segment 4 bases; nucleotides outside the gene matches: 12. Germline CDR1 DFQATT, CDR2 SNEGSKA (reference sequence). CDR3 size: 16 residues. The CDR3 bases are TGCAGTGCTAGTTGGCACAGGGGTTCCCCAAAAAACATTCAGTACTTC. Protein product: CSASWHRGSPKNIQYF.

The sample holds a few counts of this clonotype. A read error may produce the germline difference seen at one junction end. The rearrangement joins TRBV2 to TRBJ2-3; D may be TRBD1 or TRBD2 (5 bases each). Germline values: CDR1 SNHLY, CDR2 FYNNEI. The CDR3 is 15 amino acids. The CDR3 bases are TGTGCCAACAGTGAACTAGTGTCAGGGACAGATACGCAGTATTTT. This sequence encodes CANSELVSGTDTQYF.

Comments on this clonotype: Relative to the germline gene, one junction end is altered; a read error may explain this. The chain recombines TRBV12-3 or TRBV12-4 with TRBJ1-6; D might be TRBD1 (5 bases). The CDR3 has 15 amino acids. CDR3 sequence (DNA): TGTGTCAGCAGTTTCCATGGGGCGAATCGGGCGGCCCTCCACTTT. This translates into CVSSFHGANRAALHF.

J is TRBJ2-5 and V is TRBV5-1; tentative D call: TRBD2 (5 bases). Looked up from germline, CDR1 is SGHRS and CDR2 is YFSETQ. V lost 0 bases to trimming and J lost 0 bases, with 12 bases between them. The CDR3 loop spans 16 amino acids. The CDR3 DNA reads as TGCGCCAGCAGCTTGGCTGAGGGCTCGTACCAAGAGACCCAGTACTTC. It translates to CASSLAEGSYQETQYF.

The chain combines TRBV10-3 with TRBJ2-3; D remains ambiguous. The CDR3 has 14 amino acids. Germline CDR1 ENHRY, CDR2 SYGVKD. V was cut by 3 bases and J by 5 bases, with 12 bases left in between. The CDR3 nucleotides read TGTGCCATCAGTGAACGACGACTGGTAGATACGCAGTATTTT. This gives the protein CAISERRLVDTQYF.

By its share, this clonotype is medium-sized (0.01 to 0.1%). The chain employs TRBV6-5 and TRBJ2-5; D not resolved. Germline CDR1 reads MNHEY; CDR2 reads SVGAGI. The CDR3 length is 14 residues. V was clipped by 8 bases and J by 5 bases, with 18 bases between them. The CDR3 region has the DNA TGTGCCAGCGTGGAAGGCCCCGGGTGGGAGACCCAGTACTTC. Protein: CASVEGPGWETQYF.

Details on this clonotype: With a much larger clone just one base away, this may be a read error. The gene calls are TRBV7-8 and TRBJ1-5, with D possibly TRBD1 on 5 matching bases. The CDR3 consists of 16 residues. CDR1 is SGHVS, CDR2 FQNEAQ, per germline. V was trimmed by 3 bases and J by 0 bases, leaving 12 bases between them. The CDR3 DNA reads as TGTGCCAGCAGCTTGGGGGGGGTATATAGCAATCAGCCCCAGCATTTT. Protein: CASSLGGVYSNQPQHF.

This clonotype showed up many times. The CDR3 DNA sequence: TGCGCCAGCAGCCAAGTGGAGGGGGATACGCAGTATTTT. Its translation: CASSQVEGDTQYF. This chain joins TRBV4-1 and TRBJ2-3, with D possibly being TRBD2 (6 bases). Germline values: CDR1 MGHRA, CDR2 YSYEKL. V was trimmed by 1 base and J by 6 bases, leaving 8 bases between them. This CDR3 comprises 13 residues.

The genes are TRBV11-3 and TRBJ2-5; D may be TRBD2 (6 bases). Germline values: CDR1 SGHNT, CDR2 YENEEA. The CDR3 has 14 residues. The V and J ends lost 9 bases and 9 bases respectively, with 23 bases between them. This CDR3 is CASSPRGGEDAQYF. CDR3 nucleotides: TGTGCCAGTAGCCCCCGAGGTGGGGAGGATGCCCAGTACTTC.

In its sample, this clonotype was seen a few times. A read error may explain this, as a much larger clone is one base away. This chain links TRBV5-6 with TRBJ2-5, with D perhaps being TRBD1 or TRBD2 (5 bases each). From germline, CDR1 is SGHDT and CDR2 YYEEEE. This CDR3 is 13 amino acids long. Trimming pared 0 bases from V and 7 bases from J, leaving 10 bases between. The CDR3: CASSLVVGGTQYF. The CDR3 DNA reads TGTGCCAGCAGCTTGGTGGTTGGGGGGACCCAGTACTTC.

Notes on this clonotype: Germline is not matched at one junction end, which may reflect a read error. The chain couples TRBV6-6 to TRBJ1-5; D is unclear. Germline CDR1 reads MNHNY; CDR2 reads SVGAGI (reference sequence). There are 16 residues in the CDR3. The CDR3 spells CANKSRTADSNQPQHF. In nucleotides, the CDR3 is TGCGCCAACAAATCCCGGACGGCGGATAGTAATCAGCCCCAGCATTTT.